This record looks at one T cell receptor (beta chain) sequence and its context. Antigen unknown. Random hexamers were used to reverse transcribe an amount of about 0.5 to 1 ug RNA. Using its own MiXCR run on the immunoSEQ multiplex PCR reads, TCRdb lists one record per CDR3 protein. The sample holds just over 150,000 distinct CDR3 sequences, 94% seen once. Germline-derived CDR1 and CDR2 are DFQATT and SNEGSKA (reference sequence). The CDR3 runs to 14 residues. V trimming: 6 bases; J trimming: 4 bases; junction bases outside the gene matches: 11. The data stem from a study of CD8 T cells in Susac syndrome. Whole-study results and caveats: The TCR sequencing and HLA analysis in the study involved a relatively small number of individuals, as the study acknowledged.

CD8+ and CD4+ T cells taken from blood had their TCR beta sequenced. The V and J genes are TRBV20-1 and TRBJ1-2, with 7 bases fitting TRBD1. The receptor was isolated from a human donor with multiple sclerosis. Sequences were obtained from CD8+ T cells from PBMCs. CDR3: CSASYDRDLYGYTF. CDR3 in DNA: TGCAGTGCCAGCTACGACAGGGACCTCTATGGCTACACCTTC.